Described below is a single T cell receptor beta chain sequence and its context. Its target is not known. The sample is drawn from a study of regulatory T cells in long-lasting Graves disease. Findings of the study overall: Less diverse TCR repertoires were seen in persistent Graves' patients than in newly diagnosed ones. A reduction in accuracy may have resulted from the small sample size.

Time point described: persistent/refractory GD, antithyroid drugs over 5 years with positive TRAb. From PBMCs, RNA was extracted and then used to make the TCR library. Patient provenance is recorded as an endocrinology department in Xi'an, China. The peripheral blood volume drawn was approximately 9.5 milliliters, and it was collected into EDTA tubes. Both iRepertoire HTBI primers and Arm-PCR of CDR3 regions were used to build the TCR beta libraries. TCRdb itself ran the multiplex PCR reads through MiXCR, one entry per CDR3 protein. Here the sample spans about 660,000 distinct CDR3 sequences, roughly 30% being singletons. V was clipped by 2 bases and J by 2 bases; unmatched bases: 11. Germline values: CDR1 MNHEY, CDR2 SMNVEV (reference sequence). This CDR3 contains 18 residues.

This specimen consisted of peripheral blood mononuclear cells (PBMCs), obtained when the disease was refractory, from a patient treated with antithyroid drugs. The origin of this receptor is a female donor with Graves disease. V is TRBV27 and J is TRBJ2-7; 11 nucleotides match TRBD2. This CDR3 is CASSLKPSGRPGAYEQYF. In DNA, the CDR3 is TGTGCCAGCAGTTTAAAGCCTAGCGGGAGGCCCGGGGCCTACGAGCAGTACTTC.